The 8 T cell receptor beta chains reported below all come from one sample, sequenced in a study of shared clonotypes between healthy human individuals. Data came from immunoSEQ multiplex PCR; TCRdb stores just in-frame clones and leaves some out. The sample records 1 million to 1.3 million clones, approximately 80% being singletons. The sample taken for sequencing was memory CD4+ T cells from PBMCs. Subset of the sample: CD45RA-negative fraction. Source of these receptors: a man aged 18 to 29 in good health. Some clones in this sample may be carry-over from other donors' samples.

This rearrangement joins TRBV9 to TRBJ2-3, with D possibly TRBD1 on 5 matching bases. The V gene's germline CDR1 is SGDLS and CDR2 YYNGEE. V was cut by 0 bases and J by 3 bases, with 14 bases left in between. The CDR3 extends over 16 amino acids. CDR3 sequence: CASSVGPMGRTDTQYF. The DNA of the CDR3 is TGTGCCAGCAGCGTAGGACCAATGGGGCGGACAGATACGCAGTATTTT. Together with reference TRBV9 and TRBJ2-3, the CDR3 gives the full variable domain: DSGVTQTPKHLITATGQRVTLRCSPRSGDLSVYWYQQSLDQGLQFLIQYYNGEERAKGNILERFSAQQFPDLHSELNLSSLELGDSALYFCASSVGPMGRTDTQYFGPGTRLTVL.

The CDR3 DNA follows: TGTGCCAGCAGTCAGATAAAACAAGAGACCCAGTACTTC. It yields the protein CASSQIKQETQYF. The chain joins TRBV6-1 to TRBJ2-5, with D unclear. Germline CDR1 and CDR2: MNHNS and SASEGT. There are 13 residues in the CDR3. The ends were cut back, 5 bases at V and 2 bases at J, with 9 bases in the middle.

This sequence joins TRBV18 and TRBJ2-2; TRBD2 is a possible D gene (5 bases). Trimming stripped 3 bases from V and 0 bases from J, with 11 bases between. The CDR3 runs to 16 residues. In germline, CDR1 is KGHSH, CDR2 LQKENI. CDR3 DNA sequence: TGTGCCAGCTCACCCAGCGGCGGAACGAACACCGGGGAGCTGTTTTTT. Translation: CASSPSGGTNTGELFF.

This clone was seen only a few times. This sequence joins TRBV9 and TRBJ1-2; no firm D call. CDR1 and CDR2 from the germline V gene are SGDLS and YYNGEE. Trimming removed 3 bases at V and 5 bases at J, with 17 bases between. CDR3 size: 15 residues. In nucleotides, the CDR3 is TGTGCCAGCAGCGCGCGTGATGGGCAAACTTATGGCTACACCTTC. Protein product: CASSARDGQTYGYTF.

This chain connects TRBV28 to TRBJ1-5, with 7 bases identical to TRBD1. The CDR3 length is 15 residues. V gave up 9 bases and J gave up 3 bases; unmatched junction bases: 11. Per the germline V gene, CDR1 is MDHEN and CDR2 is SYDVKM. CDR3 coding DNA: TGTGCCAGTACTACGGGACAGCCAATCAATCAGCCCCAGCATTTT. Its translation is CASTTGQPINQPQHF.

The rearrangement links TRBV5-1 to TRBJ2-4; the D gene is possibly TRBD1 (6 bases). CDR1 and CDR2 (germline): SGHRS, YFSETQ. The ends were cut back, 1 base at V and 5 bases at J, with 13 bases in the middle. The CDR3 totals 15 residues. This CDR3 is CASSLLGQSQNIQYF. As DNA, the CDR3 is TGCGCCAGCAGCTTGCTAGGACAGTCCCAAAACATTCAGTACTTC.

In its sample, this clone was seen once. The V call is TRBV5-1, the J call TRBJ2-1; a possible D gene is TRBD1 (7 bases). The V gene's germline CDR1 is SGHRS and CDR2 YFSETQ. This CDR3 region has 15 residues. The germline V and J ends were trimmed by 4 bases and 1 base, with 12 bases remaining between them. The CDR3 loop reads CASSAGQTSYNEQFF. CDR3 coding DNA: TGCGCCAGCAGCGCGGGACAGACATCCTACAATGAGCAGTTCTTC.

The rearrangement uses TRBV28 and TRBJ1-4, with D possibly TRBD1 on 5 matching bases. The CDR3 contains 14 residues. V was clipped by 6 bases and J by 7 bases, with 15 bases between them. Germline V gives CDR1 MDHEN, CDR2 SYDVKM. CDR3 sequence reads: CASRIPQGAEKLFF. As DNA, the CDR3 is TGTGCCAGCAGAATACCCCAGGGAGCTGAAAAACTGTTTTTT.